This section outlines one T cell receptor (beta chain) sequence together with its context. Its antigen remains unidentified. The assay was immunoSEQ multiplex PCR, and TCRdb's table has in-frame clones only and misses some. The sample contains 950,000 to 1,100,000 clones, approximately 72% of which appear only once. With 0 bases removed from V and 1 base from J, the gap between germline ends came to 6 bases. CDR1 MNHEY and CDR2 SMNVEV come from the germline V gene (reference sequence). This CDR3 is built from 14 residues. Every donor, a Caucasian adult, lived in Nashville, Tennessee. Naive CD4+ cells were CD45RA-selected; the remaining cells were memory. These data belong to a study of shared clonotypes between healthy human individuals. Whole-study context: Plates per donor: three CD4 naive, three CD4 memory, two CD8 naive, one CD8 memory. General observations from the study: Naive subsets generally had larger estimated richness than memory subsets.

The receptor was derived from a man aged 18 to 30 in good health. The J gene is TRBJ2-5, the V gene TRBV27, with unresolved D. The sequencing input was memory CD4+ T cells sorted from blood. As for subset: CD45RA-negative fraction. The CDR3 region is CASSLSPFQETQYF. CDR3 in DNA: TGTGCCAGCAGTTTATCTCCCTTCCAAGAGACCCAGTACTTC.